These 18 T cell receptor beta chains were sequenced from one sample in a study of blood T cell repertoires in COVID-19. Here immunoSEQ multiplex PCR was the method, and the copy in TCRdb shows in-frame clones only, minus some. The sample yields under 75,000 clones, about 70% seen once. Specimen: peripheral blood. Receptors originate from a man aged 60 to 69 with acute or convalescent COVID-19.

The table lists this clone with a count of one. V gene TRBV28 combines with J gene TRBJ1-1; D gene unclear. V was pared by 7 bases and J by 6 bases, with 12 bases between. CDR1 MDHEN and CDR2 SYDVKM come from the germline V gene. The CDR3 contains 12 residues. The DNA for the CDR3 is TGTGCCAGCACTTCACTTACTGCTGAAGCTTTCTTT. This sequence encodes CASTSLTAEAFF.

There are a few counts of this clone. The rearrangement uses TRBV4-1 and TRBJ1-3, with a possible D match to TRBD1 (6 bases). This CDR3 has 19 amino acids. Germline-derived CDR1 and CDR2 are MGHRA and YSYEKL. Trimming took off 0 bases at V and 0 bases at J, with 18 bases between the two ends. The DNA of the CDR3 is TGCGCCAGCAGCCAAGATAAAGGGGACACTTACTTCTCTGGAAACACCATATATTTT. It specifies CASSQDKGDTYFSGNTIYF.

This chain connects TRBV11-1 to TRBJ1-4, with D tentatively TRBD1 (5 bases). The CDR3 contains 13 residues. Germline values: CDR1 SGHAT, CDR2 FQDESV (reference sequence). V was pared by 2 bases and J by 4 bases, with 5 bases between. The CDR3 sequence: CASSLRGNEKLFF. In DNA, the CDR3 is TGTGCCAGCAGCTTAAGGGGTAATGAAAAACTGTTTTTT. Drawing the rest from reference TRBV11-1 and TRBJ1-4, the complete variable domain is EAEVAQSPRYKITEKSQAVAFWCDPISGHATLYWYRQILGQGPELLVQFQDESVVDDSQLPKDRFSAERLKGVDSTLKIQPAELGDSAMYLCASSLRGNEKLFFGSGTQLSVL.

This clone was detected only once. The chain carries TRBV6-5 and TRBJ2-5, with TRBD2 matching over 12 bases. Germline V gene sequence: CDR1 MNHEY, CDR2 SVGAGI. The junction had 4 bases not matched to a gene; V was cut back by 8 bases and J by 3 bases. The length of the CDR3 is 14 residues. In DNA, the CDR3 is TGTGCCAGCCGTACTAGCGGGGGGAAAGAGACCCAGTACTTC. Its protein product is CASRTSGGKETQYF.

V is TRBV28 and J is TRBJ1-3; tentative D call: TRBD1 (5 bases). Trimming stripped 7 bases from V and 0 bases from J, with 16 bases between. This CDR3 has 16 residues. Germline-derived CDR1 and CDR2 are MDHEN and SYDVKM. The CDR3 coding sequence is TGTGCCAGCATGTTAGGTGGGACTGGCTCTGGAAACACCATATATTTT. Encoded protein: CASMLGGTGSGNTIYF.

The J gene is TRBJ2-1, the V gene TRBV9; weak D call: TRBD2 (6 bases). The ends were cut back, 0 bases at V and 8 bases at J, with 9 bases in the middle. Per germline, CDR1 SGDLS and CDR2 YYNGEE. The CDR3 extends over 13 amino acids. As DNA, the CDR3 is TGTGCCAGCAGCGTAGATAGGAGGGATGAGCAGTTCTTC. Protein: CASSVDRRDEQFF.

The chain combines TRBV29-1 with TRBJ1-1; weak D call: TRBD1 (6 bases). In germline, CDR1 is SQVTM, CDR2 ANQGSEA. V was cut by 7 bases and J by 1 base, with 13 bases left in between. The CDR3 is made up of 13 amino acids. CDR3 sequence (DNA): TGCAGCGCCAAACAGGGAAGGAACACTGAAGCTTTCTTT. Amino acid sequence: CSAKQGRNTEAFF.

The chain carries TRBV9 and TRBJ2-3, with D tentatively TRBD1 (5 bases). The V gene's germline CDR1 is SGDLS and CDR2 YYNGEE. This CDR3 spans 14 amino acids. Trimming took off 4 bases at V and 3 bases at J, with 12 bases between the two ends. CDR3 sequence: CASSLLGVTDTQYF. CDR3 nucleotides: TGTGCCAGCAGCCTCTTAGGGGTTACAGATACGCAGTATTTT.

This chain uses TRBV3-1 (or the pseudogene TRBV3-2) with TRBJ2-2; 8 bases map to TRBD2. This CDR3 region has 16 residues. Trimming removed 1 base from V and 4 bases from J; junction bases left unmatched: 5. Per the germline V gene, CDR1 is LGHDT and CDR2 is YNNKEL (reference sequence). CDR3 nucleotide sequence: TGTGCCAGCAGCCAAGGAACGGGACTAGGCACCGGGGAGCTGTTTTTT. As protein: CASSQGTGLGTGELFF.

The DNA of the CDR3 is TGTGCTAGTAGACAGTCGAACACTGAAGCTTTCTTT. Translation: CASRQSNTEAFF. This chain joins TRBV12-5 and TRBJ1-1; a possible D gene is TRBD1 (5 bases). This CDR3 is 12 amino acids long. The germline V gene has CDR1 LGHNT and CDR2 FRNRAP. The ends were cut back, 8 bases at V and 1 base at J, with 8 bases in the middle.

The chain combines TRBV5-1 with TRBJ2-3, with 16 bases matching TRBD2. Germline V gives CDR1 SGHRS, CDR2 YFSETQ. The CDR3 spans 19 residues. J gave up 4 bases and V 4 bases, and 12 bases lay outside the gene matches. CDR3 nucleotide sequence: TGCGCCAGCAGCGGGTATTCTGGGACTAGCGGGAGGGACCCAGATACGCAGTATTTT. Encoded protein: CASSGYSGTSGRDPDTQYF.

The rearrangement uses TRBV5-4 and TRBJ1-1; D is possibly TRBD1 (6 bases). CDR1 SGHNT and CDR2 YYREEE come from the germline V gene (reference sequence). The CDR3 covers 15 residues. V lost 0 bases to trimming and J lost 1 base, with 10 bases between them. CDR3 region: CASSLDEGGNTEAFF. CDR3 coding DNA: TGTGCCAGCAGCTTGGACGAAGGGGGGAACACTGAAGCTTTCTTT. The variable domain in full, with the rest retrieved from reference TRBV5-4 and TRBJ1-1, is ETGVTQSPTHLIKTRGQQVTLRCSSQSGHNTVSWYQQALGQGPQFIFQYYREEENGRGNFPPRFSGLQFPNYSSELNVNALELDDSALYLCASSLDEGGNTEAFFGQGTRLTVV.

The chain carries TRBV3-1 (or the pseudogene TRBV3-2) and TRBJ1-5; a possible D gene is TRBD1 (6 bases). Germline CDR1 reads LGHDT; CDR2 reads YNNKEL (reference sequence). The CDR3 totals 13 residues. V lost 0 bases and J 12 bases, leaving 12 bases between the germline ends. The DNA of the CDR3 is TGTGCCAGCAGCCAAGATCTCGGGACACACCAGCATTTT. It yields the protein CASSQDLGTHQHF.

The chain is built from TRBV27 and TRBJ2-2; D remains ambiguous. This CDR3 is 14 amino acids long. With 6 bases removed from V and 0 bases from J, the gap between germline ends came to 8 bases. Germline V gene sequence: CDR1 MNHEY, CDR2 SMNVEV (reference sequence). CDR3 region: CASSTGPNTGELFF. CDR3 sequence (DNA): TGTGCCAGCAGCACGGGTCCGAACACCGGGGAGCTGTTTTTT.

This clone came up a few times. The CDR3 DNA sequence: TGTGCCAGCAGTGAATCTATCGGGGGGAACACCGGGGAGCTGTTTTTT. Translating it yields CASSESIGGNTGELFF. V and J are TRBV2 and TRBJ2-2; D is possibly TRBD2 (6 bases). There are 16 residues in the CDR3. CDR1 is SNHLY, CDR2 FYNNEI, per germline. V lost 2 bases to trimming and J lost 1 base, with 11 bases between them.

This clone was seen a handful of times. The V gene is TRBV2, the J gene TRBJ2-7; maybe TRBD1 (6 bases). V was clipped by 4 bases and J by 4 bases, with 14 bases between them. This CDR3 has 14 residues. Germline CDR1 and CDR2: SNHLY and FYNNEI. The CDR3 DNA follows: TGTGCCAGCAGTGGAGGCAGGGGAGAGTACGAGCAGTACTTC. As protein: CASSGGRGEYEQYF.

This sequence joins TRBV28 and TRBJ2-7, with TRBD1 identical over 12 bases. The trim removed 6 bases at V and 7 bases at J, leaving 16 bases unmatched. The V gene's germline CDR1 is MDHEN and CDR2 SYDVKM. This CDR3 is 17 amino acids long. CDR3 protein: CASSQGGWGQGAGEQYF. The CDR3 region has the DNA TGTGCCAGCAGCCAAGGCGGGTGGGGACAGGGGGCTGGGGAGCAGTACTTC.

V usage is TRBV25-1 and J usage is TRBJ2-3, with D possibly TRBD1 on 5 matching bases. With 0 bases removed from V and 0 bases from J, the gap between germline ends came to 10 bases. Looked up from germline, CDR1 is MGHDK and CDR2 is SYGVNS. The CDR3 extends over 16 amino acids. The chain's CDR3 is CASSEYPDTSTDTQYF. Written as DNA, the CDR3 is TGTGCCAGCAGTGAATACCCGGACACTAGCACAGATACGCAGTATTTT.